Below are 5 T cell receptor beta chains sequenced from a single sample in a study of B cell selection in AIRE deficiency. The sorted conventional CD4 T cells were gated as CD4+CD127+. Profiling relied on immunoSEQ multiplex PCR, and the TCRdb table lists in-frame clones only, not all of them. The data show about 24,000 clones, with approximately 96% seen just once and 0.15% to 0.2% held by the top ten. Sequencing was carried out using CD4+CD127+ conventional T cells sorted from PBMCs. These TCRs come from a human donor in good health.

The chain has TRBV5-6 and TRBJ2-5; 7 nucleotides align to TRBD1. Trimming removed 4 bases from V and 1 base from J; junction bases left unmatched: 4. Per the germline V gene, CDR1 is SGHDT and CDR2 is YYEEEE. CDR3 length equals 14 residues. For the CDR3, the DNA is TGTGCCAGCAGCCCAGGGACAGTCCAAGAGACCCAGTACTTC. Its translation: CASSPGTVQETQYF.

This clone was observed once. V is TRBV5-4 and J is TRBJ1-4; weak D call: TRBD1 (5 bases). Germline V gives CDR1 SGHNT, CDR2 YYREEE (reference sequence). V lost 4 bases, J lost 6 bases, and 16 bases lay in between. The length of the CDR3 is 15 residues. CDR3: CASSPDPGGDEKLFF. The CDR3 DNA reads TGTGCCAGCAGCCCGGACCCCGGAGGGGATGAAAAACTGTTTTTT.

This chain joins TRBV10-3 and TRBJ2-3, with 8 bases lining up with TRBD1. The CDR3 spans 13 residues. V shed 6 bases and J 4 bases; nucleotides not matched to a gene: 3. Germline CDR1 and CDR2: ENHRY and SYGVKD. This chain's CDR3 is CAISQGAPDTQYF. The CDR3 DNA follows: TGTGCCATCAGCCAGGGGGCCCCAGATACGCAGTATTTT.

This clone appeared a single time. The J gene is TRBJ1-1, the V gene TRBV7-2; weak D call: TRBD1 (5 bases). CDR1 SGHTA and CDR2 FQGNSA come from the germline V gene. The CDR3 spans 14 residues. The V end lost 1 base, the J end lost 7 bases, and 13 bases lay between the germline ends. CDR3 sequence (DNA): TGTGCCAGCAGCTTAGAGCGCAGGGTTTTTGAAGCTTTCTTT. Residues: CASSLERRVFEAFF. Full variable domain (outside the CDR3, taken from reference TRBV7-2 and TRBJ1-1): GAGVSQSPSNKVTEKGKDVELRCDPISGHTALYWYRQSLGQGLEFLIYFQGNSAPDKSGLPSDRFSAERTGGSVSTLTIQRTQQEDSAVYLCASSLERRVFEAFFGQGTRLTVV.

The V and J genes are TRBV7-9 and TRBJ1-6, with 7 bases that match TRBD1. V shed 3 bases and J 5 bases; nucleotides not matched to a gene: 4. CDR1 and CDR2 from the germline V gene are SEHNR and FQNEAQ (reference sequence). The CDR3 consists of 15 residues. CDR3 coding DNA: TGTGCCAGCAGCTTGACCGGGACAGATAATTCACCCCTCCACTTT. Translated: CASSLTGTDNSPLHF.